These 5 T cell receptor beta chains were sequenced from one sample in a study of response to subunit inactivated influenza vaccine. TCRdb redid the calling of the RT-PCR reads with MiXCR, one entry per CDR3 protein. This table has approximately 700,000 distinct CDR3 sequences, around 16% appearing once. Sequencing used PBMCs from blood, obtained 12 days after vaccination. These receptors originate from a middle-aged man who received an inactivated influenza vaccine.

This clonotype was found a few times. The chain employs TRBV25-1 and TRBJ2-1; 11 positions match TRBD1. Trimming removed 6 bases from V and 5 bases from J; junction bases left unmatched: 9. The CDR3 length is 16 residues. Germline loops: CDR1 MGHDK, CDR2 SYGVNS. The chain's CDR3 is CASSPGTGGSNNEQFF. For the CDR3, the DNA is TGTGCCAGCAGCCCCGGGACAGGGGGATCCAACAATGAGCAGTTCTTC.

This clonotype was detected ten times or more. The rearrangement links TRBV6-1 to TRBJ2-1; 8 bases fit TRBD2. The CDR3 runs to 15 residues. Germline lookup yields CDR1 MNHNS and CDR2 SASEGT. The junction had 11 bases not matched to a gene; V was cut back by 6 bases and J by 7 bases. DNA for the CDR3: TGTGCCAGCAGCCTGGGGGGACTAGAGAAAAATGAGCAGTTCTTC. Its protein is CASSLGGLEKNEQFF.

This chain connects TRBV7-3 to TRBJ2-6, with 7 bases identical to TRBD2. Trimming removed 2 bases from V and 0 bases from J; junction bases left unmatched: 4. The CDR3 runs 17 residues. Per the germline V gene, CDR1 is SGHTA and CDR2 is FQGTGA. CDR3 region: CASSLLSGDSGANVLTF. The CDR3 DNA reads TGTGCCAGCAGCTTATTGAGCGGGGACTCTGGGGCCAACGTCCTGACTTTC.

This clonotype came up a few times. The chain employs TRBV24-1 and TRBJ2-5; TRBD1 agrees at 10 bases. The CDR3 is made up of 16 amino acids. J gave up 3 bases and V 3 bases, and 6 bases lay outside the gene matches. Looked up from germline, CDR1 is KGHDR and CDR2 is SFDVKD. The CDR3 loop is CATSDAGTGAEETQYF. DNA for the CDR3: TGTGCCACCAGTGATGCCGGGACAGGGGCGGAAGAGACCCAGTACTTC.

V gene TRBV5-1 combines with J gene TRBJ2-1; TRBD2 aligns across 7 bases. The CDR3 loop spans 15 amino acids. V dropped 0 bases and J dropped 7; count of bases not matched to a gene: 7. Germline V gene data show CDR1 as SGHRS and CDR2 as YFSETQ. The CDR3 loop is CASSLGGGAMNEQFF. The CDR3 bases are TGCGCCAGCAGCTTGGGGGGAGGGGCAATGAATGAGCAGTTCTTC.